This entry concerns a single T cell receptor beta chain. The antigen is undetermined. The read ends 3 residues before the CDR3 terminus; that terminus is restored from the germline J gene. The method was immunoSEQ multiplex PCR; TCRdb's version includes in-frame clones alone and lacks a portion of them. Its listing shows under 20,000 clones. V dropped 7 bases and J dropped 4; count of bases not matched to a gene: 6. CDR1 and CDR2 from the germline V gene are SNHLY and FYNNEI. This CDR3 comprises 13 residues. MY09/MY11 PCR detected cervical HPV DNA; dot-blot assigned genotypes. The sample comes from a study of T cells in women clearing cervical HPV infection. Background on the study: Cases were women with histologically confirmed HPV16-related CIN3 or worse, including 2 invasive cancers. Case blood drawn at lesion detection; control blood after infection cleared. Overall study results and limits: CIN3+ cases had significantly higher TCR repertoire richness than controls, but evenness did not differ.

This chain joins TRBV2 and TRBJ1-1, with 7 positions matching TRBD1. Sequencing was carried out using blood buffy coat. This TCR derives from a woman aged 18 to 75 with a cervical HPV16 infection that either progressed to CIN3+ or cleared (not recorded which). This CDR3 reads CASTRDRSTEAFF. The CDR3 DNA, read in part, is TGTGCCAGCACCCGGGACAGATCCACTGAA.